Presented here are 19 T cell receptor beta chains from one specimen sequenced in a study of shared clonotypes between healthy human individuals. Sequencing was performed with immunoSEQ multiplex PCR; in TCRdb, only in-frame clones are kept and a portion is missing. The data show 2 million to 2.5 million clones, under 95% seen once. The sequenced material came from naive CD4+ T cells from PBMCs. As for subset: CD45RA+ positively selected. These receptors were collected from a man between 18 and 35 years old in good health. Some clones in this sample may be carry-over from other donors' samples.

The chain couples TRBV10-3 to TRBJ2-7; 13 nucleotides match TRBD2. This CDR3 contains 14 residues. With V trimmed by 9 bases and J by 6 bases, 8 bases remained unmatched. Looked up from germline, CDR1 is ENHRY and CDR2 is SYGVKD. CDR3 sequence: CAIGLAGVRSEQYF. The CDR3 nucleotides read TGTGCCATAGGACTAGCGGGAGTGAGGAGCGAGCAGTACTTC.

The chain joins TRBV6-6 to TRBJ2-7; D may correspond to TRBD1 or TRBD2 (6 bases each). Deletions cut 6 bases from V and 6 bases from J, with 12 bases between. The CDR3 covers 12 residues. Per germline, CDR1 MNHNY and CDR2 SVGAGI (reference sequence). The CDR3 loop reads CASSGGGSEQYF. The CDR3 DNA reads as TGTGCCAGCAGCGGAGGGGGGAGCGAGCAGTACTTC.

V usage is TRBV28 and J usage is TRBJ2-7; 13 nucleotides agree with TRBD2. CDR1 and CDR2 (germline): MDHEN, SYDVKM. The CDR3 consists of 16 residues. V shed 6 bases, J shed 4 bases, and the junction held 9 bases outside the gene matches. Here the CDR3 reads CASSPPGTSGIYEQYF. The CDR3 region has the DNA TGTGCCAGCAGCCCACCCGGGACTAGCGGGATATACGAGCAGTACTTC.

For this clone: One end of the junction does not line up with germline, which may come from a read error. The rearrangement joins TRBV6-1 to TRBJ2-1; perhaps D is TRBD1 or TRBD2 (5 bases each). The CDR3 is 15 amino acids. In germline, CDR1 is MNHNS, CDR2 SASEGT. The CDR3 loop reads CASSVLRGSHNEQFF. CDR3 nucleotide sequence: TGTGCCAGCAGTGTCCTCCGGGGCTCCCACAATGAGCAGTTCTTC.

The sample holds one count of this clone. This chain connects TRBV5-1 to TRBJ2-2, with D possibly being TRBD2 (6 bases). The V end was cut by 4 bases, the J end by 7 bases, with 11 bases between. The CDR3 covers 13 residues. In germline, CDR1 is SGHRS, CDR2 YFSETQ. The CDR3 reads CASSPLEGGELFF. CDR3 coding DNA: TGCGCCAGCAGCCCCCTGGAGGGCGGGGAGCTGTTTTTT.

This clone was observed once. A much larger clone lies one base from this, so it may be a read error. Other DNA sequences of this sample code for an identical CDR3. V gene TRBV5-4 combines with J gene TRBJ2-5; D ambiguous. With 4 bases removed from V and 3 bases from J, the gap between germline ends came to 4 bases. Germline CDR1 is SGHNT and CDR2 is YYREEE (reference sequence). The CDR3 consists of 11 residues. CDR3 residues: CASSAEETQYF. In DNA form, the CDR3 reads TGTGCCAGCAGCGCAGAAGAGACCCAGTACTTC.

The chain employs TRBV28 and TRBJ1-2; a possible D gene is TRBD1 (5 bases). Germline V lookup: CDR1 MDHEN, CDR2 SYDVKM. V was clipped by 6 bases and J by 6 bases, with 23 bases between them. The CDR3 spans 16 residues. The CDR3 DNA reads as TGTGCCAGCAGCTCCGGAGGGGCGGGGCGGGTAGATGGCTACACCTTC. Translation gives CASSSGGAGRVDGYTF.

This rearrangement joins TRBV11-3 to TRBJ2-1; 7 bases align to TRBD1. Germline CDR1 is SGHNT and CDR2 is YENEEA. V shed 5 bases and J 0 bases; nucleotides not matched to a gene: 7. CDR3 size: 16 residues. The CDR3 region is CASSPEGQSSYNEQFF. The CDR3 DNA is TGTGCCAGCAGCCCCGAGGGACAGAGCTCCTACAATGAGCAGTTCTTC.

The V gene is TRBV7-2, the J gene TRBJ1-5; 7 positions match TRBD1. Germline values: CDR1 SGHTA, CDR2 FQGNSA. This CDR3 has 14 amino acids. J was trimmed by 5 bases and V by 5 bases; bases with no gene match: 6. CDR3 in amino acids: CASSAGQADQPQHF. The CDR3 DNA reads as TGTGCCAGCAGCGCCGGACAGGCGGATCAGCCCCAGCATTTT.

The gene calls are TRBV7-9 and TRBJ1-1, with a weak D call TRBD1 (5 bases). Trimming removed 5 bases at V and 6 bases at J, with 25 bases between. CDR1 SEHNR and CDR2 FQNEAQ come from the germline V gene (reference sequence). The length of the CDR3 is 17 residues. DNA for the CDR3: TGTGCCAGCAGCCATCCTTTTTGGGGGTCAAGGACACCTGAAGCTTTCTTT. It translates to CASSHPFWGSRTPEAFF.

The chain has TRBV6-6 and TRBJ2-1; no firm D call. Trimming pared 0 bases from V and 7 bases from J, leaving 10 bases between. Germline values: CDR1 MNHNY, CDR2 SVGAGI (reference sequence). This CDR3 comprises 14 residues. Written as DNA, the CDR3 is TGTGCCAGCAGTTACTCGACATCCGGGAATGAGCAGTTCTTC. Protein: CASSYSTSGNEQFF.

The chain has TRBV5-8 and TRBJ1-2, with D hard to call. Per the germline V gene, CDR1 is SGHTS and CDR2 is YDEGEE. V lost 5 bases and J lost 5, with 19 bases in between. CDR3 size: 15 residues. CDR3 DNA: TGTGCCAGCAGACCTGATAAGGCCGGGTCGTATGGCTACACCTTC. Protein product: CASRPDKAGSYGYTF.

This chain uses TRBV7-9 with TRBJ1-1; D not certain. V was cut by 1 base and J by 4 bases, with 4 bases left in between. Germline V gene sequence: CDR1 SEHNR, CDR2 FQNEAQ (reference sequence). This CDR3 comprises 12 residues. The CDR3 is CASSLETTEAFF. CDR3 nucleotides: TGTGCCAGCAGCTTAGAGACCACTGAAGCTTTCTTT.

This sequence joins TRBV30 and TRBJ1-1; D possibly corresponds to TRBD1 (5 bases). Trimming shortened V by 1 base and J by 2 bases, and 17 bases separated the two germline ends. Germline V gene data show CDR1 as GTSNPN and CDR2 as SVGIG (reference sequence). The CDR3 totals 16 residues. In DNA form, the CDR3 reads TGTGCCTGGAGTGCGTTCCCTCGGGGACCCAACACTGAAGCTTTCTTT. Its protein is CAWSAFPRGPNTEAFF.

This clone was seen just once. V gene TRBV5-1 combines with J gene TRBJ1-1, with 10 bases identical to TRBD1. This CDR3 spans 17 amino acids. CDR1 is SGHRS, CDR2 YFSETQ, per germline. Germline trimming cut 0 bases from V and 5 bases from J; bases unmatched to any gene: 10. DNA of the CDR3: TGCGCCAGCAGCTTGGGGACAGGGGGTGGCGGGTGGACTGAAGCTTTCTTT. Protein product: CASSLGTGGGGWTEAFF.

The chain employs TRBV28 and TRBJ2-7; 11 nucleotides line up with TRBD1. In germline, CDR1 is MDHEN, CDR2 SYDVKM. J gave up 5 bases and V 5 bases, and 11 bases lay outside the gene matches. The length of the CDR3 is 16 residues. The CDR3, as DNA: TGTGCCAGCAGTCCCCGGACAGGGGGCGCCATGGACGAGCAGTACTTC. Protein: CASSPRTGGAMDEQYF.

J is TRBJ1-2 and V is TRBV5-1; TRBD1 agrees at 8 bases. This CDR3 region has 14 residues. V shed 7 bases and J 2 bases; nucleotides not matched to a gene: 7. Germline loops: CDR1 SGHRS, CDR2 YFSETQ. The chain's CDR3 is CASSMGQENYGYTF. DNA for the CDR3: TGCGCCAGCTCCATGGGACAGGAGAACTATGGCTACACCTTC.

Concerning this clone itself: This sample also contains other DNA sequences that code for the same CDR3. The CDR3 loop is CASSLSGNQPQHF. In nucleotides, the CDR3 is TGTGCCAGCAGCTTATCCGGGAATCAGCCCCAGCATTTT. V gene TRBV7-9 combines with J gene TRBJ1-5; no reliable D call. The CDR3 consists of 13 residues. Germline CDR1 is SEHNR and CDR2 is FQNEAQ (reference sequence). V lost 2 bases and J 4 bases, leaving 6 bases between the germline ends.

V gene TRBV9 combines with J gene TRBJ2-2; 8 positions match TRBD1. Germline V lookup: CDR1 SGDLS, CDR2 YYNGEE. The ends lost 1 base at V and 6 bases at J; junction bases unmatched: 5. The CDR3 is 15 residues long. As DNA, the CDR3 is TGTGCCAGCAGCGTACAGGACAGGGTCCCCGGGGAGCTGTTTTTT. This gives the protein CASSVQDRVPGELFF. The whole variable domain, filled in from reference TRBV9 and TRBJ2-2, reads DSGVTQTPKHLITATGQRVTLRCSPRSGDLSVYWYQQSLDQGLQFLIQYYNGEERAKGNILERFSAQQFPDLHSELNLSSLELGDSALYFCASSVQDRVPGELFFGEGSRLTVL.